Listed here are 20 T cell receptor beta chains from one sample, sequenced in a study of CD8 T cells in Susac syndrome. When the RNA was reverse transcribed, random hexamers were used with an input of roughly 0.45 to 1 ug. TCRdb fed the immunoSEQ multiplex PCR reads into MiXCR, producing one record per CDR3 protein. The sample yields roughly 150,000 distinct CDR3 sequences, 95% seen once. The sequenced material came from CD4+ T cells from PBMCs. The receptors originated from a human donor with Susac syndrome.

This clonotype was observed once. The chain has TRBV5-6 and TRBJ2-7; TRBD1 might be the D (5 bases). Germline V gives CDR1 SGHDT, CDR2 YYEEEE. V was shortened by 0 bases and J by 3 bases, with 10 bases between the two germline ends. The CDR3 totals 14 residues. This CDR3 reads CASSLGQGHYEQYF. CDR3 coding DNA: TGTGCCAGCAGCTTGGGGCAGGGCCACTACGAGCAGTACTTC.

This clonotype occurred a few times. The V and J genes are TRBV3-1 and TRBJ1-1; tentatively, D is TRBD1 (5 bases). From germline, CDR1 is LGHDT and CDR2 YNNKEL (reference sequence). Trimming took 0 bases from V and 1 from J, leaving 6 bases between them. This CDR3 is 14 amino acids long. The CDR3 coding sequence is TGTGCCAGCAGCCAAGACGGGGGGAACACTGAAGCTTTCTTT. It translates to CASSQDGGNTEAFF.

V gene TRBV20-1 combines with J gene TRBJ2-1; possibly TRBD2 for D (5 bases). CDR1 and CDR2 (germline): DFQATT, SNEGSKA (reference sequence). The V and J ends lost 0 bases and 6 bases respectively, with 15 bases between them. This CDR3 region has 15 residues. The CDR3 bases are TGCAGTGCTAGAGATCGGTCTAGCAATATCAATGAGCAGTTCTTC. Translating gives CSARDRSSNINEQFF.

This chain links TRBV24-1 with TRBJ2-3; possibly TRBD1 for D (5 bases). V was shortened by 3 bases and J by 5 bases, with 14 bases between the two germline ends. This CDR3 is built from 15 residues. The germline V gene has CDR1 KGHDR and CDR2 SFDVKD. The CDR3 DNA is TGTGCCACCAGTGATACTAAATCACAGGAAGATACGCAGTATTTT. Translated, it gives CATSDTKSQEDTQYF.

V gene TRBV4-1 combines with J gene TRBJ2-7, with D possibly being TRBD2 (5 bases). The CDR3 runs to 14 residues. The germline V and J ends were trimmed by 1 base and 1 base, with 8 bases remaining between them. Germline-derived CDR1 and CDR2 are MGHRA and YSYEKL. The CDR3 bases are TGCGCCAGCAGCCAAGTCACGGGGTCCTACGAGCAGTACTTC. Translating it yields CASSQVTGSYEQYF.

V gene TRBV12-3 or TRBV12-4 combines with J gene TRBJ2-6, with D unresolved. V was cut by 3 bases and J by 5 bases, with 2 bases left in between. The CDR3 has 12 amino acids. The chain's CDR3 is CASSFWANVLTF. The CDR3 DNA reads as TGTGCCAGCAGTTTTTGGGCCAACGTCCTGACTTTC.

CDR3 residues: CASSPGQRSYNEQFF. The CDR3 region has the DNA TGTGCCAGCAGCCCGGGACAGCGATCCTACAATGAGCAGTTCTTC. V usage is TRBV6-6 and J usage is TRBJ2-1; 7 nucleotides align to TRBD1. V lost 6 bases, J lost 1 base, and 6 bases stayed unmatched. The CDR3 contains 15 residues. Germline V lookup: CDR1 MNHNY, CDR2 SVGAGI (reference sequence).

The chain combines TRBV4-1 with TRBJ2-7, with 7 bases matching TRBD1. V shed 4 bases and J 1 base; nucleotides not matched to a gene: 7. CDR1 is MGHRA and CDR2 is YSYEKL in the germline V gene. CDR3 length: 15 residues. The CDR3 sequence is CASSRLSGQSYEQYF. The CDR3 DNA sequence: TGCGCCAGCAGCCGCCTTTCGGGACAGTCCTACGAGCAGTACTTC.

V and J are TRBV15 and TRBJ1-2; D unresolved. The CDR3 is made up of 14 amino acids. Trimming took 0 bases from V and 7 from J, leaving 12 bases between them. Germline lookup yields CDR1 LNHNV and CDR2 YYDKDF (reference sequence). CDR3 amino acids: CATSRDRGLSGYTF. For the CDR3, the DNA is TGTGCCACCAGCAGAGATCGAGGACTTTCTGGCTACACCTTC.

The chain employs TRBV28 and TRBJ2-1, with a tentative D call TRBD2 (5 bases). Germline values: CDR1 MDHEN, CDR2 SYDVKM. V dropped 1 base and J dropped 9 bases, with 7 bases sitting between them. There are 12 residues in the CDR3. The DNA of the CDR3 is TGTGCCAGCAGTTTATTTGAGGGTGAGCAGTTCTTC. Its protein is CASSLFEGEQFF.

The rearrangement links TRBV18 to TRBJ1-1; no clear D. The CDR3 is made up of 14 amino acids. The V gene lost 2 bases and the J gene lost 1 base, with 8 bases spanning the gap. CDR1 KGHSH and CDR2 LQKENI come from the germline V gene. The CDR3 DNA follows: TGTGCCAGCTCACCATCTTCGAGGAACACTGAAGCTTTCTTT. Its protein product is CASSPSSRNTEAFF.

This clonotype was observed once. The V gene is TRBV6-5, the J gene TRBJ1-1; D gene uncertain. CDR3 length: 14 amino acids. Germline values: CDR1 MNHEY, CDR2 SVGAGI. V gave up 4 bases and J gave up 7 bases, with 16 bases separating them. Here the CDR3 DNA reads TGTGCCAGCAGTTCGAATCGACTCGGGAATGAAGCTTTCTTT. Encoded protein: CASSSNRLGNEAFF.

The chain combines TRBV3-1 with TRBJ2-7; D unresolved. The germline V gene encodes CDR1 LGHDT and CDR2 YNNKEL (reference sequence). The CDR3 runs 15 residues. V was trimmed by 1 base and J by 0 bases, leaving 10 bases between them. The CDR3, as DNA: TGTGCCAGCAGCCAAGGTCCAGGAGACTCCTACGAGCAGTACTTC. This translates into CASSQGPGDSYEQYF.

The rearrangement joins TRBV15 to TRBJ2-6; 7 nucleotides align to TRBD1. Trimming cost V 0 bases and J 1 base; bases outside gene matches: 12. The germline CDR1 and CDR2 sequences are LNHNV and YYDKDF (reference sequence). The CDR3 has 20 amino acids. DNA for the CDR3: TGTGCCACCAGCAGAGAAGGGGGCAGCCATATATTATCTGGGGCCAACGTCCTGACTTTC. This translates into CATSREGGSHILSGANVLTF.

This clonotype occurred once. The chain joins TRBV3-1 to TRBJ1-1; no reliable D call. The CDR3 has 12 residues. Germline CDR1 and CDR2: LGHDT and YNNKEL (reference sequence). Trimming shortened V by 5 bases and J by 4 bases, and 8 bases separated the two germline ends. The CDR3 sequence: CASSSRVTEAFF. CDR3 DNA sequence: TGTGCCAGCAGCTCTAGGGTCACTGAAGCTTTCTTT.

V is TRBV4-1 and J is TRBJ1-2, with 12 nucleotides matching TRBD1. The CDR3 runs to 17 residues. V gave up 4 bases and J gave up 6 bases; unmatched junction bases: 12. The germline gives CDR1 MGHRA, CDR2 YSYEKL. The DNA for the CDR3 is TGCGCCAGCAGCCCAGGGACAGGGGGCCTGATCTCTGATGGCTACACCTTC. This encodes CASSPGTGGLISDGYTF.

The chain uses TRBV29-1 and TRBJ1-1; no reliable D call. The germline V gene has CDR1 SQVTM and CDR2 ANQGSEA. V was pared by 6 bases and J by 5 bases, with 16 bases between. The CDR3 runs to 13 residues. This CDR3 is CSVSQAVTTEAFF. The CDR3 DNA sequence: TGCAGCGTCTCTCAGGCTGTTACTACTGAAGCTTTCTTT.

This clonotype was seen just once. The gene calls are TRBV6-5 and TRBJ2-2; 8 bases match TRBD2. Germline V gene sequence: CDR1 MNHEY, CDR2 SVGAGI. Trimming took 7 bases from V and 5 from J; bases not matched to a gene: 3. This CDR3 is 13 amino acids long. The CDR3 spells CASTAGATGELFF. For the CDR3, the DNA is TGTGCCAGCACAGCGGGGGCGACCGGGGAGCTGTTTTTT.

This CDR3 reads CASSLGGTAVETQYF. The CDR3 bases are TGTGCCAGCAGCTTAGGGGGAACCGCAGTGGAGACCCAGTACTTC. The chain joins TRBV11-3 to TRBJ2-5; D unclear. The V and J ends lost 1 base and 5 bases respectively, with 14 bases between them. The CDR3 is 15 residues long. Germline CDR1 SGHNT, CDR2 YENEEA. Full variable domain (outside the CDR3, taken from reference TRBV11-3 and TRBJ2-5): EAGVVQSPRYKIIEKKQPVAFWCNPISGHNTLYWYLQNLGQGPELLIRYENEEAVDDSQLPKDRFSAERLKGVDSTLKIQPAELGDSAVYLCASSLGGTAVETQYFGPGTRLLVL.

The genes are TRBV12-3 or TRBV12-4 and TRBJ2-5, with a weak D call TRBD2 (6 bases). The germline V and J ends were trimmed by 2 bases and 2 bases, with 15 bases remaining between them. The CDR3 covers 16 residues. The CDR3: CASSLSLLAGQETQYF. CDR3 in DNA: TGTGCCAGCAGTTTATCTCTTTTGGCGGGGCAAGAGACCCAGTACTTC.